One and the same sample provided the 23 T cell receptor beta chains below, sequenced in a study of control samples from healthy donors and cancer patients. Measured with immunoSEQ multiplex PCR; TCRdb has only the in-frame clones, and not every one. The data contain fewer than 70,000 clones, more than 80% of them singletons. Sequenced input: PBMCs. The receptors come from a woman aged 50 to 60 with lung cancer.

J is TRBJ2-7 and V is TRBV29-1; weak D call: TRBD2 (6 bases). Germline-derived CDR1 and CDR2 are SQVTM and ANQGSEA. CDR3 length: 12 amino acids. V lost 8 bases, J lost 2 bases, and 13 bases lay in between. CDR3 sequence reads: CSTLGGAYEQYF. In nucleotides, the CDR3 is TGCAGCACCCTCGGGGGAGCCTACGAGCAGTACTTC.

This chain links TRBV3-1 (or the pseudogene TRBV3-2) with TRBJ1-3; TRBD1 agrees at 8 bases. J lost 0 bases, V lost 5 bases, and 6 bases had no gene match. The CDR3 spans 16 residues. Germline lookup yields CDR1 LGHDT and CDR2 YNNKEL (reference sequence). For the CDR3, the DNA is TGTGCCAGCAGCTTCGGGGACAGGTACTCTGGAAACACCATATATTTT. It translates to CASSFGDRYSGNTIYF.

This chain uses TRBV11-2 with TRBJ2-5, with D tentatively TRBD1 or TRBD2 (5 bases each). V was pared by 5 bases and J by 2 bases, with 21 bases between. Germline assignment: CDR1 SGHAT and CDR2 FQNNGV. CDR3 length: 17 residues. CDR3 loop: CASSPLPQGRQQETQYF. The CDR3 DNA follows: TGTGCCAGCAGCCCCCTGCCCCAGGGACGGCAGCAAGAGACCCAGTACTTC.

V gene TRBV5-1 combines with J gene TRBJ2-7, with TRBD1 matching over 7 bases. V trimming: 4 bases; J trimming: 4 bases; junction bases outside the gene matches: 8. CDR1 SGHRS and CDR2 YFSETQ come from the germline V gene. This CDR3 has 14 residues. The CDR3 loop is CASSLDRDGYEQYF. As DNA, the CDR3 is TGCGCCAGCAGCCTTGACAGGGACGGGTACGAGCAGTACTTC.

This chain links TRBV5-1 with TRBJ2-6, with D possibly matching TRBD1 (5 bases). The germline CDR1 and CDR2 sequences are SGHRS and YFSETQ. Deletions cut 0 bases from V and 0 bases from J, with 10 bases between. The CDR3 is 17 residues long. CDR3 protein: CASSLALDSSGANVLTF. The CDR3 DNA sequence: TGCGCCAGCAGCTTGGCCCTCGACAGCTCTGGGGCCAACGTCCTGACTTTC.

The chain has TRBV15 and TRBJ2-7; D remains unclear. Trimming removed 0 bases from V and 0 bases from J, with 9 bases in between. Germline CDR1 and CDR2: LNHNV and YYDKDF (reference sequence). The CDR3 is 15 residues long. The CDR3 bases are TGTGCCACCAGCAGAGATATCGGCAGCTCCTACGAGCAGTACTTC. Translated: CATSRDIGSSYEQYF. Supplemented by reference TRBV15 and TRBJ2-7, the full variable domain reads DAMVIQNPRYQVTQFGKPVTLSCSQTLNHNVMYWYQQKSSQAPKLLFHYYDKDFNNEADTPDNFQSRRPNTSFCFLDIRSPGLGDTAMYLCATSRDIGSSYEQYFGPGTRLTVT.

The rearrangement uses TRBV30 and TRBJ1-1; 7 bases align to TRBD1. Germline loops: CDR1 GTSNPN, CDR2 SVGIG (reference sequence). The CDR3 consists of 13 residues. The J segment lost 0 bases and the V segment lost 3 bases, leaving 1 base of the junction unmatched. The CDR3 loop is CAWRGQLNTEAFF. CDR3 nucleotides: TGTGCCTGGAGGGGACAGCTGAACACTGAAGCTTTCTTT.

V is TRBV5-1 and J is TRBJ2-2; D tentatively fits TRBD1 or TRBD2 (5 bases each). The length of the CDR3 is 16 residues. V lost 7 bases and J lost 0, with 16 bases in between. The germline CDR1 and CDR2 sequences are SGHRS and YFSETQ. The CDR3 DNA reads TGCGCCAGCGCCAGACAGCGACTAACGAACACCGGGGAGCTGTTTTTT. It is translated as CASARQRLTNTGELFF.

The chain has TRBV29-1 and TRBJ1-1; the D gene is possibly TRBD1 (6 bases). The CDR3 runs to 12 residues. Germline loops: CDR1 SQVTM, CDR2 ANQGSEA. Trimming left V 1 base short and J 5 bases short, with 8 bases between. The CDR3 DNA is TGCAGCGTTGAAGCAGGGGTAACTGAAGCTTTCTTT. Residues: CSVEAGVTEAFF.

This sequence joins TRBV6-5 and TRBJ2-5, with a weak D call TRBD2 (7 bases). V lost 8 bases to trimming and J lost 9 bases, with 19 bases between them. CDR1 MNHEY and CDR2 SVGAGI come from the germline V gene. This CDR3 region has 13 residues. CDR3 region: CASGRRAGASQYF. DNA of the CDR3: TGTGCCAGCGGGCGCCGGGCGGGGGCTTCCCAGTACTTC.

The chain joins TRBV5-1 to TRBJ2-5; 9 bases map to TRBD1. Germline loops: CDR1 SGHRS, CDR2 YFSETQ. Unmatched junction bases numbered 4, after V lost 0 bases and J lost 4 bases. The CDR3 contains 15 residues. The CDR3 spells CASSLGDRDLETQYF. CDR3 nucleotide sequence: TGCGCCAGCAGCTTGGGGGACAGGGACCTAGAGACCCAGTACTTC.

This clone came up a few times. V and J are TRBV11-2 and TRBJ2-3; 12 nucleotides line up with TRBD2. V lost 0 bases to trimming and J lost 4 bases; unmatched junction nucleotides: 14. The CDR3 has 20 amino acids. The germline CDR1 and CDR2 sequences are SGHAT and FQNNGV. The CDR3 sequence is CASSLDRLAGGQSRADTQYF. The CDR3 DNA follows: TGTGCCAGCAGCTTAGATCGGCTAGCGGGGGGGCAGAGCCGCGCAGATACGCAGTATTTT.

V usage is TRBV12-3 or TRBV12-4 and J usage is TRBJ1-5; D remains ambiguous. Trimming removed 7 bases from V and 5 bases from J, with 9 bases in between. The CDR3 has 12 residues. CDR3: CASTIGYQPQHF. CDR3 nucleotide sequence: TGTGCCAGCACCATCGGTTATCAGCCCCAGCATTTT.

The V call is TRBV7-7, the J call TRBJ2-7; D is unresolved. Germline loops: CDR1 SSHAT, CDR2 FNYEAQ (reference sequence). The V gene lost 0 bases and the J gene lost 3 bases, with 6 bases spanning the gap. This CDR3 spans 13 amino acids. CDR3 DNA sequence: TGTGCCAGCAGCTTAGCGCCAGACTACGAGCAGTACTTC. It encodes CASSLAPDYEQYF. Looking up the rest from reference TRBV7-7 and TRBJ2-7 gives the full variable domain: GAGVSQSPRYKVTKRGQDVTLRCDPISSHATLYWYQQALGQGPEFLTYFNYEAQPDKSGLPSDRFSAERPEGSISTLTIQRTEQRDSAMYRCASSLAPDYEQYFGPGTRLTVT.

The rearrangement uses TRBV5-1 and TRBJ1-1; the match to TRBD1 covers 7 bases. Germline assignment: CDR1 SGHRS and CDR2 YFSETQ. J was trimmed by 11 bases and V by 4 bases; bases with no gene match: 11. The CDR3 consists of 13 residues. As DNA, the CDR3 is TGCGCCAGCAGCCCCGGACAGGCGAACGGGGCTTTCTTT. It encodes CASSPGQANGAFF.

This rearrangement joins TRBV9 to TRBJ2-1; no clear D gene. V gave up 1 base and J gave up 4 bases, with 6 bases separating them. CDR3 size: 13 residues. Germline CDR1 and CDR2: SGDLS and YYNGEE. The CDR3 loop reads CASSVSPYNEQFF. The CDR3 coding sequence is TGTGCCAGCAGCGTATCCCCTTACAATGAGCAGTTCTTC.

J is TRBJ2-7 and V is TRBV10-3, with 10 bases lining up with TRBD1. The CDR3 has 15 amino acids. The junction had 8 bases not matched to a gene; V was cut back by 6 bases and J by 3 bases. CDR1 and CDR2 (germline): ENHRY, SYGVKD. The CDR3 is CAISGPGQGNYEQYF. As DNA, the CDR3 is TGTGCCATCAGCGGACCGGGACAGGGGAACTACGAGCAGTACTTC.

This rearrangement joins TRBV11-3 to TRBJ2-5; D gene ambiguous. The CDR3 is made up of 14 amino acids. CDR1 and CDR2 from the germline V gene are SGHNT and YENEEA. V lost 2 bases and J 7 bases, leaving 14 bases between the germline ends. The CDR3 loop is CASSLTAQTTTQYF. As DNA, the CDR3 is TGTGCCAGCAGCTTAACAGCTCAGACGACGACCCAGTACTTC.

This chain joins TRBV5-6 and TRBJ1-2; 8 bases map to TRBD1. In germline, CDR1 is SGHDT, CDR2 YYEEEE. The CDR3 totals 15 residues. V was clipped by 4 bases and J by 5 bases; unmatched bases: 10. CDR3 bases: TGTGCCAGCAGCCCTCTGGACAGGGAGGGTTATGGCTACACCTTC. Protein: CASSPLDREGYGYTF.

J is TRBJ2-3 and V is TRBV29-1; 10 bases map to TRBD1. The CDR3 has 14 residues. J was trimmed by 6 bases and V by 6 bases; bases with no gene match: 9. Germline V lookup: CDR1 SQVTM, CDR2 ANQGSEA. CDR3 loop: CSVVKTGGKDTQYF. The CDR3 nucleotides are TGCAGCGTAGTAAAGACAGGGGGCAAGGATACGCAGTATTTT.

This clone was observed a few times. The V and J genes are TRBV6-1 and TRBJ1-3; 7 positions agree with TRBD1. The J segment lost 8 bases and the V segment lost 3 bases, leaving 7 bases of the junction unmatched. Germline CDR1 and CDR2: MNHNS and SASEGT. This CDR3 comprises 14 residues. CDR3 region: CASSERDRGDTIYF. In DNA form, the CDR3 reads TGTGCCAGCAGTGAGAGGGACAGAGGAGACACCATATATTTT.

The chain joins TRBV11-1 to TRBJ1-2, with D tentatively TRBD1 (5 bases). The CDR3 is 14 amino acids. CDR1 and CDR2 from the germline V gene are SGHAT and FQDESV (reference sequence). Trimming removed 1 base from V and 6 bases from J, with 12 bases in between. In DNA, the CDR3 is TGTGCCAGCAGCTTAGTCGGGGGTACGGATGGCTACACCTTC. Translated: CASSLVGGTDGYTF. Together with reference TRBV11-1 and TRBJ1-2, the CDR3 gives the full variable domain: EAEVAQSPRYKITEKSQAVAFWCDPISGHATLYWYRQILGQGPELLVQFQDESVVDDSQLPKDRFSAERLKGVDSTLKIQPAELGDSAMYLCASSLVGGTDGYTFGSGTRLTVV.

The V and J genes are TRBV7-9 and TRBJ1-6; D remains ambiguous. The germline gives CDR1 SEHNR, CDR2 FQNEAQ (reference sequence). CDR3 length: 13 residues. V was pared by 5 bases and J by 7 bases, with 9 bases between. The CDR3: CASSRPGNSPLHF. The CDR3 DNA follows: TGTGCCAGCAGCAGACCGGGGAATTCACCCCTCCACTTT.